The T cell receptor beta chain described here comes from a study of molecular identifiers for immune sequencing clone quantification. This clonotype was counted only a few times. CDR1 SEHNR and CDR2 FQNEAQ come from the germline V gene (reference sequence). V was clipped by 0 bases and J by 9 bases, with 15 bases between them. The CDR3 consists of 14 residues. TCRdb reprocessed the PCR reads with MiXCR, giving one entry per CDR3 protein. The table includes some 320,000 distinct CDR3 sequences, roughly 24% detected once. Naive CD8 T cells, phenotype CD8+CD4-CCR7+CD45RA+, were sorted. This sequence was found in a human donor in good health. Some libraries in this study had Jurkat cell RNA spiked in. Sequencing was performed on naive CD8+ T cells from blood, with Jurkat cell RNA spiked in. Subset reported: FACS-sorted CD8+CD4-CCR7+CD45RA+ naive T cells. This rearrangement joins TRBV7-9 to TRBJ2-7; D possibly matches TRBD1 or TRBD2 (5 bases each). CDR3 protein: CASSLATGLVGQYF. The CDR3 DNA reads TGTGCCAGCAGCTTAGCTACAGGACTGGTCGGGCAGTACTTC.